This T cell receptor beta chain was profiled in a study of long-term antiretroviral therapy in people with HIV. The run of the v3.0 immunoSEQ assay was at survey level. Generated by immunoSEQ multiplex PCR, the TCRdb table keeps only in-frame clones and is missing some. Among 7,000 or so clones listed, approximately 71% were seen once. Trimming cost V 0 bases and J 4 bases, with 9 bases left between them. Germline V CDR1 and CDR2: MGHRA, YSYEKL. The CDR3 totals 14 residues. Only one count was recorded for this clone. The receptor was isolated from a middle-aged man with HIV. The input for sequencing was unsorted PBMCs, taken 0.2 years after starting antiretroviral therapy. V is TRBV4-1 and J is TRBJ1-1; the D is unclear. This CDR3 is CASSQEQATTEAFF. The CDR3 coding sequence is TGCGCCAGCAGCCAAGAGCAGGCCACCACTGAAGCTTTCTTT.